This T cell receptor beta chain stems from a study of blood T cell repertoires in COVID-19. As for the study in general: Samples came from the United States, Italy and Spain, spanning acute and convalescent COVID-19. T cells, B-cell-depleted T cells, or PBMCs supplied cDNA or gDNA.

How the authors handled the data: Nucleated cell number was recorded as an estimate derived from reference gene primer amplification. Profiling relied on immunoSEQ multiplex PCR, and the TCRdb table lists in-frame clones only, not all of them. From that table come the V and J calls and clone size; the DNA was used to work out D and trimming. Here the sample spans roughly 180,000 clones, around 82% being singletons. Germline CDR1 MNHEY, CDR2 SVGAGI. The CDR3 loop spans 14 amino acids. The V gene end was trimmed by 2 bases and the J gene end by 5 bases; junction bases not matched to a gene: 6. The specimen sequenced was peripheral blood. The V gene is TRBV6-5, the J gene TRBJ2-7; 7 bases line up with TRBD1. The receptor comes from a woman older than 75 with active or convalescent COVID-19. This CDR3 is CASSYLQGRDEQYF. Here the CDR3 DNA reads TGTGCCAGCAGTTACCTACAGGGGCGGGACGAGCAGTACTTC.